These T cell receptor beta chains were read from a single sample in a study of cytomegalovirus exposure and HLA in healthy donors. Profiling relied on immunoSEQ multiplex PCR, and the TCRdb table lists in-frame clones only, not all of them. The sample gives fewer than 110,000 clones, 76% of which show up once; around 4.1% is in the top ten. The specimen was PBMCs. These receptors all come from a man between 40 and 49 years old in good health and CMV-seronegative. The CDR3 runs from the conserved cysteine through the conserved F or W. A D gene is named only where the DNA matches it firmly. The listing skips clone size in some rows; elsewhere it reads once, few, many or a size class.

TRBJ2-5,NA,NA,TRBV20-1,TGCAGTGCTAGCGGAGAAGAGACCCAGTACTTC,CSASGEETQYF
TRBJ1-2,NA,TRBD1,TRBV4-1,TGCGCCAGCAGCCAAGAAGGGACAGGGGCCTATGGCTACACCTTC,CASSQEGTGAYGYTF
TRBJ2-1,few,TRBD2,TRBV5-5,TGTGCCAGCAGCCCCTTAGCGGGGGGAGCTTACAATGAGCAGTTCTTC,CASSPLAGGAYNEQFF
TRBJ1-1,NA,NA,TRBV14,TGTGCCAGCAGCCAAGTTTCAGGGTTGGCTGAAGCTTTCTTT,CASSQVSGLAEAFF
TRBJ2-5,few,NA,TRBV13,TGTGCCAGCAGCCTCAGGGAGACCCAGTACTTC,CASSLRETQYF
TRBJ1-1,NA,NA,TRBV9,TGTGCCAGCGTTGCACAGGGAGAAGCTTTCTTT,CASVAQGEAFF
TRBJ1-1,once,TRBD1,TRBV6-5,TGTGCCAGCAGTTACGGGACAGGAGACTTTTTCACTGAAGCTTTCTTT,CASSYGTGDFFTEAFF
TRBJ2-6,NA,NA,TRBV19,TGTGCCAGTAGTTCCGGGGTTCCCTCTGGGGCCAACGTCCTGACTTTC,CASSSGVPSGANVLTF
TRBJ1-2,NA,TRBD1,TRBV4-1,TGCGCCAGCAGCCAAGATGGGAGACAGGGGTATGGCTACACCTTC,CASSQDGRQGYGYTF
TRBJ1-4,NA,NA,TRBV5-1,TGCGCCAGCAGCTTGGGACAGTTGGCAACTAATGAAAAACTGTTTTTT,CASSLGQLATNEKLFF
TRBJ2-7,once,TRBD1,TRBV7-9,TGTGCCAGCAGCTTCGGGTACAGGGGGCCGTACGAGCAGTACTTC,CASSFGYRGPYEQYF
TRBJ1-1,NA,NA,TRBV5-1,TGCGCCAGCAGACAGGGGAACACTGAAGCTTTCTTT,CASRQGNTEAFF
TRBJ2-5,NA,TRBD1,TRBV7-9,TGTTCCAGCAGCTCCAAGGGACAGCCTCAAGAGACCCAGTACTTC,CSSSSKGQPQETQYF
TRBJ2-5,NA,NA,TRBV2,TGTGCCAGCAGGTCCGGGACTGAAGAGACCCAGTACTTC,CASRSGTEETQYF
TRBJ2-1,NA,NA,TRBV9,TGTGCCAGCAGCGTAGAGCTAGGGGATGAGCAGTTCTTC,CASSVELGDEQFF
TRBJ2-7,NA,NA,TRBV5-8,TGTGCCAGCAGCTTAACCCAGGGGTGGACCTACGAGCAGTACTTC,CASSLTQGWTYEQYF